These T cell receptor beta chains were read from a single sample in a study of blood T cell repertoires in COVID-19. The assay was immunoSEQ multiplex PCR, and TCRdb's table has in-frame clones only and misses some. This table has 230,000 or so clones, around 85% appearing once. Sequencing was done on a sample of peripheral blood. The receptors here all came from a human donor in a cohort sampled during active COVID-19. Both conserved end residues are part of each CDR3. D genes are given only for firm matches.

D gene: NA; J gene: TRBJ2-2; V gene: TRBV6-2/TRBV6-3; CDR3 protein: CASSLQAGRGELFF
D gene: TRBD1; J gene: TRBJ1-2; V gene: TRBV7-7; CDR3 protein: CASSRGQGGNYGYTF
D gene: TRBD1; J gene: TRBJ1-2; V gene: TRBV4-1; CDR3 protein: CASSQGRGQNYGYTF
D gene: NA; J gene: TRBJ2-1; V gene: TRBV19; CDR3 protein: CASSIDGGQRFSYNEQFF
D gene: NA; J gene: TRBJ1-5; V gene: TRBV3-1/TRBV3-2; CDR3 protein: CASSQTGTSNQPQHF
D gene: TRBD1; J gene: TRBJ1-2; V gene: TRBV7-8; CDR3 protein: CASSAYRDSQNWGYTF
D gene: NA; J gene: TRBJ2-7; V gene: TRBV11-3; CDR3 protein: CASSRESRDEQYF
D gene: TRBD1; J gene: TRBJ2-7; V gene: TRBV19; CDR3 protein: CASPHRGVAEQYF
D gene: TRBD2; J gene: TRBJ2-2; V gene: TRBV7-9; CDR3 protein: CASSFLAGLAGTNTGELFF
D gene: TRBD2; J gene: TRBJ2-1; V gene: TRBV19; CDR3 protein: CASSIILAGGPGDEQFF
D gene: TRBD2; J gene: TRBJ2-7; V gene: TRBV19; CDR3 protein: CASSIRLAGGPSSGEQYF
D gene: TRBD1; J gene: TRBJ1-4; V gene: TRBV10-3; CDR3 protein: CAISEQGIGEKLFF
D gene: TRBD2; J gene: TRBJ2-3; V gene: TRBV6-6; CDR3 protein: CASQSAGTGTDTQYF
D gene: NA; J gene: TRBJ1-1; V gene: TRBV27; CDR3 protein: CASTKTSWDTEAFF
D gene: NA; J gene: TRBJ1-1; V gene: TRBV5-1; CDR3 protein: CASSLNGGDTEAFF
D gene: TRBD2; J gene: TRBJ2-7; V gene: TRBV19; CDR3 protein: CASSITSGIPYEQYF
D gene: NA; J gene: TRBJ1-1; V gene: TRBV28; CDR3 protein: CASSLIPSATEAFF